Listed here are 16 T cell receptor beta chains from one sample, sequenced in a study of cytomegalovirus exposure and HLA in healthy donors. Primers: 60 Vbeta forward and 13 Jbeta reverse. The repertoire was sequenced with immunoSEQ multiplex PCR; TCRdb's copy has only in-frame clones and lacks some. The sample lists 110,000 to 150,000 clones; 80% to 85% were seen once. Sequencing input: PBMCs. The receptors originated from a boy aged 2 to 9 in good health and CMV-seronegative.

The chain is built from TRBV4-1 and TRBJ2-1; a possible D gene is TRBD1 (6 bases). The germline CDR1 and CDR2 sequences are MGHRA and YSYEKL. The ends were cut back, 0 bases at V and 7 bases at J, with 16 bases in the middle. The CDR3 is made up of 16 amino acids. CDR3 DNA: TGCGCCAGCAGCCAAGAAGTCTTCAGGGGATCTAATGAGCAGTTCTTC. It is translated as CASSQEVFRGSNEQFF.

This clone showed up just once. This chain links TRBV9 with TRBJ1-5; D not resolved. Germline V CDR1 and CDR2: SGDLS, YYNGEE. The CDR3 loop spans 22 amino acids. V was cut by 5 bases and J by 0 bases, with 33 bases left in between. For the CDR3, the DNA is TGTGCCAGCAGTCTTAAGAAACGGGGAGGCGACCCATCCTCGTATAGCAATCAGCCCCAGCATTTT. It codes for CASSLKKRGGDPSSYSNQPQHF.

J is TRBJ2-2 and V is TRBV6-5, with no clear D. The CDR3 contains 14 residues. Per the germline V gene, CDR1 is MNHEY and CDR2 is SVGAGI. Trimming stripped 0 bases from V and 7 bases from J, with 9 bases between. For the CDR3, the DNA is TGTGCCAGCAGTTACTCGACTTTCCGCGGGGAGCTGTTTTTT. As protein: CASSYSTFRGELFF.

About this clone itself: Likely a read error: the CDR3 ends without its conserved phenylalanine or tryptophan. CDR3 protein: CASSPEEDRGWAAYGYTL. In DNA, the CDR3 is TGTGCCAGCAGCCCGGAAGAGGACAGGGGATGGGCGGCCTATGGCTACACCCTC. The V call is TRBV5-4, the J call TRBJ1-2, with 9 bases lining up with TRBD1. Trimming cost V 4 bases and J 4 bases; bases outside gene matches: 17. The germline V gene encodes CDR1 SGHNT and CDR2 YYREEE (reference sequence). CDR3 length: 18 residues.

CDR3 protein: CASSPGTSGTPYNEQFF. CDR3 bases: TGTGCCAGCAGCCCCGGGACTAGCGGGACCCCCTACAATGAGCAGTTCTTC. V and J are TRBV5-4 and TRBJ2-1, with TRBD2 matching over 13 bases. Germline CDR1 is SGHNT and CDR2 is YYREEE (reference sequence). This CDR3 is built from 17 residues. V shed 4 bases and J 2 bases; nucleotides not matched to a gene: 6.

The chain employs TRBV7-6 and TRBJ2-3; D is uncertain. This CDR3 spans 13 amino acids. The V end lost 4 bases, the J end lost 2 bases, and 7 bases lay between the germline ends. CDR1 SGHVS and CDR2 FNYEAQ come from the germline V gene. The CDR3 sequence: CASSSSYTDTQYF. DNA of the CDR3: TGTGCCAGCAGCTCGAGCTACACAGATACGCAGTATTTT.

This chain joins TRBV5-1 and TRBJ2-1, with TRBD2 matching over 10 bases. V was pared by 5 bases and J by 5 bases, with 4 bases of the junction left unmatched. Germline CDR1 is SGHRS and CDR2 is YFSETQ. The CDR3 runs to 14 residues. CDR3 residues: CASRYGTSDNEQFF. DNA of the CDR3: TGCGCCAGCAGATATGGGACTAGCGACAATGAGCAGTTCTTC.

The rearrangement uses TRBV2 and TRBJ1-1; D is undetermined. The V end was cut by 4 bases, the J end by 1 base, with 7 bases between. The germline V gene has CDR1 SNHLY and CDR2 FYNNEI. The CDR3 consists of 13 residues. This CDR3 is CASSAHGNTEAFF. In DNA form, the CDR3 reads TGTGCCAGCAGTGCTCACGGGAACACTGAAGCTTTCTTT.

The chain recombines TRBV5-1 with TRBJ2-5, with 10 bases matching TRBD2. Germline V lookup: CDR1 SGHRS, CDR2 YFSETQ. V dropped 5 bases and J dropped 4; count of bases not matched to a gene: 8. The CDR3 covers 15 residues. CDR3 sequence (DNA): TGCGCCAGCAGTAGGACTAGCGGAAGTCGAGAGACCCAGTACTTC. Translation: CASSRTSGSRETQYF.

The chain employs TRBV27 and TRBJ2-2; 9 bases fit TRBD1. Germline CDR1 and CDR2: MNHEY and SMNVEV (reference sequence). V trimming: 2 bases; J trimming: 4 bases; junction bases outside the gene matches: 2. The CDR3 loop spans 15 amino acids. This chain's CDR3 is CASSLGTGTTGELFF. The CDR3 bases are TGTGCCAGCAGTTTAGGGACAGGGACCACCGGGGAGCTGTTTTTT.

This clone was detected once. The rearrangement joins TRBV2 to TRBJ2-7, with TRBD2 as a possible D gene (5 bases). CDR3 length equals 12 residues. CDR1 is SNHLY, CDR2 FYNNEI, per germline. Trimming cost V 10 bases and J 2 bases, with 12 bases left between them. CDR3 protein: CATGVLTYEQYF. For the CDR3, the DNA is TGTGCCACCGGGGTTCTTACCTACGAGCAGTACTTC.

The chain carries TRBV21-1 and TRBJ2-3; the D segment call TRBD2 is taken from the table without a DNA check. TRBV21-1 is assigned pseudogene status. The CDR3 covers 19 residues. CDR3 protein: CASSKARQGPAGLTDTQYF. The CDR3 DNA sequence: TGTGCCAGCAGCAAAGCGAGGCAGGGCCCCGCGGGACTCACAGATACGCAGTATTTT.

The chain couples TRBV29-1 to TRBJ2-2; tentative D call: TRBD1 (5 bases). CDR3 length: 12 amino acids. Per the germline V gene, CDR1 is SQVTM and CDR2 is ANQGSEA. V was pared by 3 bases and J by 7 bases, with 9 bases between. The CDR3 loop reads CSVEGPGGELFF. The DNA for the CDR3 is TGCAGCGTTGAGGGGCCGGGCGGGGAGCTGTTTTTT.

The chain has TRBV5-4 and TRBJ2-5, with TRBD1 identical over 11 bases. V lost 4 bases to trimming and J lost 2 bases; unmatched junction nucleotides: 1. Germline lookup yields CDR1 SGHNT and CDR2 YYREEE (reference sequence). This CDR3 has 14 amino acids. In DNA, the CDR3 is TGTGCCAGCAGCCGGGACAGGGGGCAAGAGACCCAGTACTTC. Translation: CASSRDRGQETQYF.

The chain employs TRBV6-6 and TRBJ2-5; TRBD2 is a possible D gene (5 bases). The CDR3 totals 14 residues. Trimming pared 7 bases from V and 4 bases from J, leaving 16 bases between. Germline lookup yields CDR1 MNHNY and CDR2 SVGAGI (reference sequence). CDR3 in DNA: TGTGCCAGCATCAGGTCGGGGTCGGGAGAGACCCAGTACTTC. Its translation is CASIRSGSGETQYF.

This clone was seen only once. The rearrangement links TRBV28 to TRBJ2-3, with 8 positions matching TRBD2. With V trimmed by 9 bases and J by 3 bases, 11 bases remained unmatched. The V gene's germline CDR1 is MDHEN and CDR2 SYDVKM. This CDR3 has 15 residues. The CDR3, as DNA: TGTGCCAGTCAGGGTCGGCGGGAGGCGACAGATACGCAGTATTTT. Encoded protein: CASQGRREATDTQYF.